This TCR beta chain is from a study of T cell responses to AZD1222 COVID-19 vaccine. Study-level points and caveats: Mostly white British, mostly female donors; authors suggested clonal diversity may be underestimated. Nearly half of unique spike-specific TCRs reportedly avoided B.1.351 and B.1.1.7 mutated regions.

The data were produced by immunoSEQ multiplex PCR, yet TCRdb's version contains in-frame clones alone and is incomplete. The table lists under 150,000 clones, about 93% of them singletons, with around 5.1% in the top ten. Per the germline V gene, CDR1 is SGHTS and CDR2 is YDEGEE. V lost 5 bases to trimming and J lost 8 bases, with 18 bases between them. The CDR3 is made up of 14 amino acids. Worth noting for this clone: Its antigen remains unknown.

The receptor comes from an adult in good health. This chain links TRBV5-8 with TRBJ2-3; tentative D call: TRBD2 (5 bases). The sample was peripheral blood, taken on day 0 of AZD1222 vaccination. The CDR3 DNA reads TGTGCCAGCAGACTCATCGTGGGAGACGGTACGCAGTATTTT. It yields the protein CASRLIVGDGTQYF.